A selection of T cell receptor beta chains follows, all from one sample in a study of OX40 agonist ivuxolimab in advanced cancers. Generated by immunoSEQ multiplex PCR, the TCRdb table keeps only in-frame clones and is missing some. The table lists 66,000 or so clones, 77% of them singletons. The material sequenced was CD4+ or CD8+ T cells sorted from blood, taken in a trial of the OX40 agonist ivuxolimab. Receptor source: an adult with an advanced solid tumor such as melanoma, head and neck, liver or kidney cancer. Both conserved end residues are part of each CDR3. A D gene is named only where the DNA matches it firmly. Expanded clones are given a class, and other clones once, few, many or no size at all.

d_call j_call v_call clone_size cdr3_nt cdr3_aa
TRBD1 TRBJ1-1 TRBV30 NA TGTGCCTGGCAGGGGGCGGCTTTGAACACTGAAGCTTTCTTT CAWQGAALNTEAFF
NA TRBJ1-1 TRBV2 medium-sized TGTGCCAGCAGTGAAGAAAGTCAGGTGAACACTGAAGCTTTCTTT CASSEESQVNTEAFF
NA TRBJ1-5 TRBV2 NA TGTGCCAGCAGTGATAAGGGGGAGCATCAGCCCCAGCATTTT CASSDKGEHQPQHF
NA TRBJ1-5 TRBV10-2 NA TGCGCCAGCAGTGAAAGAACCGACTATCAGCCCCAGCATTTT CASSERTDYQPQHF
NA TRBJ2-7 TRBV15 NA TGTGCCACCAGCAGAGAGTGGATTACCTACGAGCAGTACTTC CATSREWITYEQYF
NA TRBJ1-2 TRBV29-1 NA TGCAGCGTCGGTACACAGGCCAGCTATGGCTACACCTTC CSVGTQASYGYTF
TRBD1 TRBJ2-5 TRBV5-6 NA TGTGCCAGCAGCCCGGGACAGACTAAAGAGACCCAGTACTTC CASSPGQTKETQYF
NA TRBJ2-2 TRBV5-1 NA TGCGCCAGCAGCTTGGAGCAGGCAGTGAACACCGGGGAGCTGTTTTTT CASSLEQAVNTGELFF
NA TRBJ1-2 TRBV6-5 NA TGTGCCAGCAGTTACGGAGGGGTCCTTGCTCATGGCTACACCTTC CASSYGGVLAHGYTF
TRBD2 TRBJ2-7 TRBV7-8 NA TGTGCCAGCAGTCCAAATCTAGCGGGGCAGTACTTC CASSPNLAGQYF
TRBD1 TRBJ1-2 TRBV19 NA TGTGCCAGTAGTAAAGGCCTCGGGACAGCGGATTATGGCTACACCTTC CASSKGLGTADYGYTF
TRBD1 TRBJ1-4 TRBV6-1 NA TGTGCCAGCGTGACAGGGATGAGTGAAAAACTGTTTTTT CASVTGMSEKLFF
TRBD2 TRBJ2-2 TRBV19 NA TGTGCCAGTAGGTTAGCGGGAGGGACGAACACCGGGGAGCTGTTTTTT CASRLAGGTNTGELFF
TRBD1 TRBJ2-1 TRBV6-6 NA TGTGCCAGCAGTTGGGGACAGGGGGCCGGTGAGCAGTTCTTC CASSWGQGAGEQFF
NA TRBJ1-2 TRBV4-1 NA TGCGCCAGCAGCCGAACGGGGGGTAGCTATGGCTACACCTTC CASSRTGGSYGYTF
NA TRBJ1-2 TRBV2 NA TGTGCCAGCAGTGAAGACGCCACTAACTATGGCTACACCTTC CASSEDATNYGYTF
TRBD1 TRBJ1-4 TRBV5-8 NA TGTGCCAGCAGCTTATTTTTCGGACAGGGGCATGAAAAACTGTTTTTT CASSLFFGQGHEKLFF
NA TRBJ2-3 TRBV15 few TGTGCCACCAGCAGAGATCTCGGCGGGTTCAGCACAGATACGCAGTATTTT CATSRDLGGFSTDTQYF
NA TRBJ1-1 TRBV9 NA TGTGCCAGCAGCGCCATGACAGGGAACACTGAAGCTTTCTTT CASSAMTGNTEAFF
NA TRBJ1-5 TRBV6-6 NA TGTGCCAGCAGTTATGGAGTCAATCAGCCCCAGCATTTT CASSYGVNQPQHF
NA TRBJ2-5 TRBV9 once TGTGCCAGCAGCCCTCACCTCCTAGCGGAGACCCAGTACTTC CASSPHLLAETQYF
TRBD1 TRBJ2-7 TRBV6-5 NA TGTGCCAGCAAAGACAGGGGGGGGCCCTACGAGCAGTACTTC CASKDRGGPYEQYF
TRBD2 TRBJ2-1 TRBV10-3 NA TGTGCCATCAGTGAGACCGTAGGGACTAGCCCCAATGAGCAGTTCTTC CAISETVGTSPNEQFF
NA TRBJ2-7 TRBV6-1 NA TGTGCCAGCAGTGACATTCTCCGAGGACGGTACGAGCAGTACTTC CASSDILRGRYEQYF
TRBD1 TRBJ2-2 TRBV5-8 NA TGTGCCAGCAGGGGACAGGTCTTGAACACCGGGGAGCTGTTTTTT CASRGQVLNTGELFF
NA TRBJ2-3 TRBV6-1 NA TGTGCCAGCAGTGTACAAACCGGGGCTCAACCCGGAGATACGCAGTATTTT CASSVQTGAQPGDTQYF
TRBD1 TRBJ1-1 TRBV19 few TGTGCCAGTAGTAGGGGACAGGGGGCTGAAGCTTTCTTT CASSRGQGAEAFF
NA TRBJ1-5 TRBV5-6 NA TGTGCCAGCAGCTTGGGGGGGCTGGGGAATCAGCCCCAGCATTTT CASSLGGLGNQPQHF
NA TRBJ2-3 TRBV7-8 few TGTGCCAGCAGCTCATCCAGGGTTTATAGCACAGATACGCAGTATTTT CASSSSRVYSTDTQYF
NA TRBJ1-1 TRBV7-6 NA TGTGCCAGCAGCCCAGTGGGGGGGGGCGAAGCTTTCTTT CASSPVGGGEAFF
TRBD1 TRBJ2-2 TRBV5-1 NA TGCGCCAGCAGCCCTAGGACAGGGGAGGCCGGGGAGCTGTTTTTT CASSPRTGEAGELFF
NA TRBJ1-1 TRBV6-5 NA TGTGCCAGCAGTTACTCGCGGGGAGACACTGAAGCTTTCTTT CASSYSRGDTEAFF
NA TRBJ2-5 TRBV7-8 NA TGTGCCAGCAGCTTAGTTTGGGGACAAGAGACCCAGTACTTC CASSLVWGQETQYF
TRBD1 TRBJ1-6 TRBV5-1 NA TGCGCCAGCAGTTTGACAGGGAGTAATTCACCCCTCCACTTT CASSLTGSNSPLHF
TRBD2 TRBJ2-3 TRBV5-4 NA TGTGCCAGCAGCAACTTAGCGGGAGGTACAGATACGCAGTATTTT CASSNLAGGTDTQYF